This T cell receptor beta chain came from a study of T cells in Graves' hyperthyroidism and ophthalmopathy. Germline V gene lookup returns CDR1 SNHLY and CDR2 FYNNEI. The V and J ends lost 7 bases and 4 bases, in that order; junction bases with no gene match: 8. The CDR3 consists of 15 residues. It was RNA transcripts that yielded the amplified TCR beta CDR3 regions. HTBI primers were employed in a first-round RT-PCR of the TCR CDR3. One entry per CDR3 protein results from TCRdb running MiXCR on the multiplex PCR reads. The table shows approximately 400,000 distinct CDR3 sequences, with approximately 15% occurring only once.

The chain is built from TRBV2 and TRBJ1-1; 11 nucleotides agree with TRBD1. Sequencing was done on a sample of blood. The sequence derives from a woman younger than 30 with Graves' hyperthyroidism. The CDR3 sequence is CASNGQGASSTEAFF. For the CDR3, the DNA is TGTGCCAGCAACGGACAGGGGGCGTCGTCCACTGAAGCTTTCTTT.